A single sample is the source of the 5 T cell receptor beta chains below, sequenced in a study of T-cell memory formation after mild COVID-19. Via MiXCR, TCRdb re-called the 5' RACE reads, giving one row per CDR3 protein. Here the sample spans around 310,000 distinct CDR3 sequences, 20% to 25% being singletons. Material: PBMCs or a T cell subset sorted from them (not recorded which). The receptors shown here come from a man between 18 and 29 years old who had mild COVID-19 (a few samples of this study predate the infection). Cell type and time point are not known.

The chain carries TRBV10-3 and TRBJ1-2; 10 nucleotides line up with TRBD1. After removal of 3 bases from V and 5 bases from J, the junction contained 6 bases not matched to a gene. The V gene's germline CDR1 is ENHRY and CDR2 SYGVKD. CDR3 size: 15 residues. The CDR3 DNA follows: TGTGCCATCAGTGACCCCGACAGGGGGCATTATGGCTACACCTTC. As protein: CAISDPDRGHYGYTF.

The table lists this clonotype with a few counts. The chain employs TRBV7-2 and TRBJ2-3; TRBD2 matches at 8 bases. Trimming at V came to 4 bases and at J to 2 bases, leaving 5 bases not matched to a gene. This CDR3 is 15 amino acids long. Germline values: CDR1 SGHTA, CDR2 FQGNSA. The CDR3 DNA reads TGTGCCAGCAGCTCCCCGGGGGGGCCCACAGATACGCAGTATTTT. Its translation is CASSSPGGPTDTQYF.

This clonotype was seen a handful of times. The genes are TRBV30 and TRBJ2-3; 7 nucleotides align to TRBD1. Germline V lookup: CDR1 GTSNPN, CDR2 SVGIG (reference sequence). V lost 5 bases, J lost 0 bases, and 8 bases stayed unmatched. The CDR3 totals 15 residues. The CDR3 reads CAWEGTEASTDTQYF. The CDR3 coding sequence is TGTGCCTGGGAAGGGACAGAAGCTAGCACAGATACGCAGTATTTT.

The table lists this clonotype with a few counts. This chain uses TRBV5-6 with TRBJ2-1; 8 bases line up with TRBD1. The CDR3 has 16 residues. V trimming: 1 base; J trimming: 7 bases; junction bases outside the gene matches: 10. Germline CDR1 SGHDT, CDR2 YYEEEE. CDR3 bases: TGTGCCAGCAGCTTGAGGACAGGGTGGTTGGGTAATGAGCAGTTCTTC. Residues: CASSLRTGWLGNEQFF. The complete variable domain, with remaining parts taken from reference TRBV5-6 and TRBJ2-1, reads DAGVTQSPTHLIKTRGQQVTLRCSPKSGHDTVSWYQQALGQGPQFIFQYYEEEERQRGNFPDRFSGHQFPNYSSELNVNALLLGDSALYLCASSLRTGWLGNEQFFGPGTRLTVL.

This clonotype was seen more than once but under ten times. The CDR3 nucleotides are TGTGCTAGTGGCTCCTTCGCGCATACGCAGTATTTT. Amino acid sequence: CASGSFAHTQYF. The chain recombines TRBV12-5 with TRBJ2-3; no reliable D call. V lost 6 bases, J lost 7 bases, and 11 bases lay in between. The length of the CDR3 is 12 residues. In germline, CDR1 is LGHNT, CDR2 FRNRAP.